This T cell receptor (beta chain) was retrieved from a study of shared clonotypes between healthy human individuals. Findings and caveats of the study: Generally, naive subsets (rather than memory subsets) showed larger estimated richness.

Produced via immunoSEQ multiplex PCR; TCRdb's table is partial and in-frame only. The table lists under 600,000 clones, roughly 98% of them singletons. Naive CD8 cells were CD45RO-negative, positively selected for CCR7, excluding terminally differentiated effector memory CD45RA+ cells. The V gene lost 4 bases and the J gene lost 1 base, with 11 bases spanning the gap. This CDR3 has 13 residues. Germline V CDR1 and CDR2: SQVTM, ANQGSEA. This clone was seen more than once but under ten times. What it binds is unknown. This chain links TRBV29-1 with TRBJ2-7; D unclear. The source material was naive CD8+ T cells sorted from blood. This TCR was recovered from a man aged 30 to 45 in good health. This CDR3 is CSVVVADSYEQYF. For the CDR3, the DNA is TGCAGCGTTGTTGTTGCTGATTCCTACGAGCAGTACTTC.